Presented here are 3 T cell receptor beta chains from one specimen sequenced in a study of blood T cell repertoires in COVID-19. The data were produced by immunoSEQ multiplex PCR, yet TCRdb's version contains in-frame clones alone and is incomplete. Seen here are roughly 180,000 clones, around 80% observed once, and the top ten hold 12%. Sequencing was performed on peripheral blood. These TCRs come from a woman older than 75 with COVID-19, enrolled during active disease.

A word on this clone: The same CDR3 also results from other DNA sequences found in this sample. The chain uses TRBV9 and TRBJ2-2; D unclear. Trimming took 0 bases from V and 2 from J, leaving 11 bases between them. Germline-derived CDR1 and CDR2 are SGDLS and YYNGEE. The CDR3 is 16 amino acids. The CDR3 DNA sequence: TGTGCCAGCAGCGTAGGGGCCTCCCCCAACACCGGGGAGCTGTTTTTT. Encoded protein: CASSVGASPNTGELFF.

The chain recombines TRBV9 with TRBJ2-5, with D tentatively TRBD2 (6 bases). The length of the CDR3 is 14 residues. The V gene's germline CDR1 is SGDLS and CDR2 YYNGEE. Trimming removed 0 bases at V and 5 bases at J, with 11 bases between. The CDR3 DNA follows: TGTGCCAGCAGCGTAGCGCGGGGAGAGGAGACCCAGTACTTC. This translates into CASSVARGEETQYF. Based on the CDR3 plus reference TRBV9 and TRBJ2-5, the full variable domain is DSGVTQTPKHLITATGQRVTLRCSPRSGDLSVYWYQQSLDQGLQFLIQYYNGEERAKGNILERFSAQQFPDLHSELNLSSLELGDSALYFCASSVARGEETQYFGPGTRLLVL.

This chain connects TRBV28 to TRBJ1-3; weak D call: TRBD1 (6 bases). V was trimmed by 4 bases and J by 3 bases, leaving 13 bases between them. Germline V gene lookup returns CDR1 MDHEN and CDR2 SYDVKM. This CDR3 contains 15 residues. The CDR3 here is CASSYGRGFGNTIYF. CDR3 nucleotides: TGTGCCAGCAGTTACGGCAGGGGCTTTGGAAACACCATATATTTT.